The present entry profiles one T cell receptor beta chain with its context. Sequencing used immunoSEQ multiplex PCR; TCRdb keeps in-frame clones, though not all of them. The sample lists a few hundred thousand clones, 90% occurring once. The data belong to a study of blood T cell repertoires in COVID-19. As for the study in general: Both acute and convalescent COVID-19 samples were obtained from the United States, Italy and Spain.

CDR3 length: 17 residues. The germline V and J ends were trimmed by 4 bases and 6 bases, with 23 bases remaining between them. Germline V gene lookup returns CDR1 LGHDT and CDR2 YNNKEL (reference sequence). The clonotype comes from a woman between 25 and 40 years old with COVID-19, enrolled during active disease. This chain uses TRBV3-1 (or the pseudogene TRBV3-2) with TRBJ2-3, with a tentative D call TRBD2 (6 bases). Source material: peripheral blood. CDR3 coding DNA: TGTGCCAGCAGCCGGACTCGGACACTCCGTGGAGGGGATACGCAGTATTTT. Its protein product is CASSRTRTLRGGDTQYF.